This TCR beta chain was obtained from a study of regulatory T cells in long-lasting Graves disease. Time point: newly diagnosed GD, antithyroid drugs for less than 3 months. PBMCs provided the RNA from which the TCR library was made. This clonotype has ten or more counts. The CDR3 contains 15 residues. Germline values: CDR1 SEHNR, CDR2 FQNEAQ (reference sequence). Trimming took 5 bases from V and 4 from J; bases not matched to a gene: 10. CDR3 regions were amplified by Arm-PCR using iRepertoire HTBI primers to build TCR beta libraries. TCRdb passed the multiplex PCR reads through MiXCR, listing each CDR3 protein once. The sample lists 450,000 to 500,000 distinct CDR3 sequences, roughly 16% seen once, with 9% to 15% in the top ten. These data also formed part of another study, on T cells in Graves' hyperthyroidism and ophthalmopathy.

Material: peripheral blood mononuclear cells (PBMCs), obtained at new diagnosis, from a patient treated with antithyroid drugs. The source is a man aged 35-49 years with Graves disease. The rearrangement links TRBV7-9 to TRBJ2-7; 8 nucleotides match TRBD2. CDR3 region: CASSTMETSAYEQYF. The CDR3, as DNA: TGTGCCAGCAGCACCATGGAGACTAGCGCATACGAGCAGTACTTC.